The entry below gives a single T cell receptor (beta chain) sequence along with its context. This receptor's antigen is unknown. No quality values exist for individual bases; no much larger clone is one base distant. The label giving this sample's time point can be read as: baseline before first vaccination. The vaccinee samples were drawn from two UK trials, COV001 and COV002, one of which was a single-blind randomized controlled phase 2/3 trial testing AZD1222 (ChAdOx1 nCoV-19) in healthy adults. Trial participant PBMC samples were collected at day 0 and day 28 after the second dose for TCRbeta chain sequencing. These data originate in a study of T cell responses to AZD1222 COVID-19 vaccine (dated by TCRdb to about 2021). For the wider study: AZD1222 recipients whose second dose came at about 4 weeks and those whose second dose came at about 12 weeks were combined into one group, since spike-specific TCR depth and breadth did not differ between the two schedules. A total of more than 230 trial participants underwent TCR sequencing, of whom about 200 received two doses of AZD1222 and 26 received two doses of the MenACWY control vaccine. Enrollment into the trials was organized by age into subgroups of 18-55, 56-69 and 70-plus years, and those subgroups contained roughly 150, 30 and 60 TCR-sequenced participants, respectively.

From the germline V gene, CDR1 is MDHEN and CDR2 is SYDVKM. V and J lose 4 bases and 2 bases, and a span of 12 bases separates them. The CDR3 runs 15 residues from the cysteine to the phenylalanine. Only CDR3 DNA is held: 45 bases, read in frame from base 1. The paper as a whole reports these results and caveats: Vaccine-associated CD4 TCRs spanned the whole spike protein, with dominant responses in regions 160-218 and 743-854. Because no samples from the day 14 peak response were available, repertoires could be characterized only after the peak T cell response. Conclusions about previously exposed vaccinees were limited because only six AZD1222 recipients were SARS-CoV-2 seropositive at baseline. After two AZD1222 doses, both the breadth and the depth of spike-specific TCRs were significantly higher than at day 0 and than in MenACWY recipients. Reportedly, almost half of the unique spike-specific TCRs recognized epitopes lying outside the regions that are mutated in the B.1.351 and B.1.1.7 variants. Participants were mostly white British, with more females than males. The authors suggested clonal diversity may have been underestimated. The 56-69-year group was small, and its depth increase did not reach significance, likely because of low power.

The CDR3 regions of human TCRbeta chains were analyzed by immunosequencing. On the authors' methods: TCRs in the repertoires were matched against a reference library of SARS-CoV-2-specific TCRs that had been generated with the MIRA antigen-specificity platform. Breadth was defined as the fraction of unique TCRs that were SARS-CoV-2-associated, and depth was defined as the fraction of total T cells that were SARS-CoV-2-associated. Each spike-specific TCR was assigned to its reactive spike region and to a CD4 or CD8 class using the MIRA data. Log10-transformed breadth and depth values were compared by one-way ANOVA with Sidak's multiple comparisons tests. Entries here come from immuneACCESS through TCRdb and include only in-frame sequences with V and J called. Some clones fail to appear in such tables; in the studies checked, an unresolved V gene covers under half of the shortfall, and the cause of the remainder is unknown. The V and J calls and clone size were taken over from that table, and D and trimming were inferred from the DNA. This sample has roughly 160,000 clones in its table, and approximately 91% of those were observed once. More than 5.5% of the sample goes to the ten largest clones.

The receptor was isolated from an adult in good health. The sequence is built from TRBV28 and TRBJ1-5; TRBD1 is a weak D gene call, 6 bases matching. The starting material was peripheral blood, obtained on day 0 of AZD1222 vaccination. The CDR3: CASSSQPGGNQPQHF. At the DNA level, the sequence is TGTGCCAGCAGTTCACAACCAGGGGGCAATCAGCCCCAGCATTTT. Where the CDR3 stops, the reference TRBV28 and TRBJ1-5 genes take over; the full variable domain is DVKVTQSSRYLVKRTGEKVFLECVQDMDHENMFWYRQDPGLGLRLIYFSYDVKMKEKGDIPEGYSVSREKKERFSLILESASTNQTSMYLCASSSQPGGNQPQHFGDGTRLSIL.